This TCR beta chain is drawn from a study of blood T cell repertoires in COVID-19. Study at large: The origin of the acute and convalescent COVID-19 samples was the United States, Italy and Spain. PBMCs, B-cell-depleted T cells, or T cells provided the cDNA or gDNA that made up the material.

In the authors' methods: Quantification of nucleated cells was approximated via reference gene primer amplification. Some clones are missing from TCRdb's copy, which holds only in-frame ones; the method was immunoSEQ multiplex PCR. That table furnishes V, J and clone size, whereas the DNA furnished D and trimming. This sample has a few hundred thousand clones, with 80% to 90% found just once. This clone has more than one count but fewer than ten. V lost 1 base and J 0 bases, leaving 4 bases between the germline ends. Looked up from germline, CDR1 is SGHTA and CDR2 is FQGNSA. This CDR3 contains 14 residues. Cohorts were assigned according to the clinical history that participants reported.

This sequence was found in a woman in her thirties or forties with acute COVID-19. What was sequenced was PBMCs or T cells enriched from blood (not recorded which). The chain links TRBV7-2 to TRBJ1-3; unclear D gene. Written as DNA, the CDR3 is TGTGCCAGCAGCTTAGTCCTCTCTGGAAACACCATATATTTT. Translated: CASSLVLSGNTIYF. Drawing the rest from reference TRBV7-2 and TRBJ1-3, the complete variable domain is GAGVSQSPSNKVTEKGKDVELRCDPISGHTALYWYRQSLGQGLEFLIYFQGNSAPDKSGLPSDRFSAERTGGSVSTLTIQRTQQEDSAVYLCASSLVLSGNTIYFGEGSWLTVV.